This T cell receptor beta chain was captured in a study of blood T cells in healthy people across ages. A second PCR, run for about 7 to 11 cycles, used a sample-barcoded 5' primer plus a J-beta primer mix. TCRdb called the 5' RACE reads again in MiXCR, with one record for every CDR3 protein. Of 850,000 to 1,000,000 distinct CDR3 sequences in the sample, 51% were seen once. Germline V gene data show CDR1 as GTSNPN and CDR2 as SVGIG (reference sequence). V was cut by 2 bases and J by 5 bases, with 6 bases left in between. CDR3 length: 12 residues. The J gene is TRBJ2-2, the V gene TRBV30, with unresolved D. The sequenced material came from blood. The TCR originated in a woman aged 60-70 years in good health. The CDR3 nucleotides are TGTGCCTGGAGTTTTTATACCGGGGAGCTGTTTTTT. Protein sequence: CAWSFYTGELFF.